This TCR beta chain emerged from a study of post-analysis software for immune sequencing data. Whole-study context: Relapsing-remitting, secondary progressive and progressive-relapsing forms made up the multiple sclerosis disease courses.

Trimming cost V 4 bases and J 5 bases, with 11 bases left between them. Per germline, CDR1 SGHDT and CDR2 YYEEEE. The CDR3 consists of 13 residues. Points from the study as a whole: Patients showed TRBV5-6, TRBV5-1 and TRBV20-1 among a handful of TRBV segments more frequent than in controls. Normalized Chao1 diversity in multiple sclerosis patients fell significantly below that of controls.

Unique molecular identifiers tagged the TCR beta cDNA libraries. About 500,000 cDNA molecules were obtained per 1 to 10 million input T cells. TCRdb re-derived calls from the PCR reads in MiXCR, one entry per CDR3 protein. The table lists roughly 600,000 distinct CDR3 sequences, about 40% of them singletons. On this clonotype: As yet, its antigen is unknown.

The TCR comes from a girl aged 10-17 years with multiple sclerosis. Input material: blood. The chain has TRBV5-6 and TRBJ2-3; no reliable D call. Here the CDR3 reads CASSPSGIDTQYF. The CDR3 DNA sequence: TGTGCCAGCAGCCCTTCTGGGATAGATACGCAGTATTTT.